This T cell receptor (beta chain) was sequenced in a study of blood T cell repertoires in COVID-19. Study-wide context: T cells, B-cell-depleted T cells, or PBMCs provided the cDNA or gDNA that served as material.

The cohort comprised adults aged about 18 to 90 years residing in under 30 US areas. Cohort allocation depended upon clinical history that participants reported. Data came from immunoSEQ multiplex PCR; TCRdb stores just in-frame clones and leaves some out. This table holds around 330,000 clones, approximately 90% found once. CDR1 and CDR2 from the germline V gene are LNHDA and SQIVND (reference sequence). The ends were cut back, 4 bases at V and 6 bases at J, with 18 bases in the middle. The CDR3 is 15 residues long. The J gene is TRBJ2-5, the V gene TRBV19, with D unresolved. The clonotype comes from a woman aged 18-30 years who had recovered from COVID-19. Material for sequencing was PBMCs or T cells enriched from blood (not recorded which). CDR3 bases: TGTGCCAGTAGTACCCAAGTTGAGTTTGAGAAGACCCAGTACTTC. It yields the protein CASSTQVEFEKTQYF.